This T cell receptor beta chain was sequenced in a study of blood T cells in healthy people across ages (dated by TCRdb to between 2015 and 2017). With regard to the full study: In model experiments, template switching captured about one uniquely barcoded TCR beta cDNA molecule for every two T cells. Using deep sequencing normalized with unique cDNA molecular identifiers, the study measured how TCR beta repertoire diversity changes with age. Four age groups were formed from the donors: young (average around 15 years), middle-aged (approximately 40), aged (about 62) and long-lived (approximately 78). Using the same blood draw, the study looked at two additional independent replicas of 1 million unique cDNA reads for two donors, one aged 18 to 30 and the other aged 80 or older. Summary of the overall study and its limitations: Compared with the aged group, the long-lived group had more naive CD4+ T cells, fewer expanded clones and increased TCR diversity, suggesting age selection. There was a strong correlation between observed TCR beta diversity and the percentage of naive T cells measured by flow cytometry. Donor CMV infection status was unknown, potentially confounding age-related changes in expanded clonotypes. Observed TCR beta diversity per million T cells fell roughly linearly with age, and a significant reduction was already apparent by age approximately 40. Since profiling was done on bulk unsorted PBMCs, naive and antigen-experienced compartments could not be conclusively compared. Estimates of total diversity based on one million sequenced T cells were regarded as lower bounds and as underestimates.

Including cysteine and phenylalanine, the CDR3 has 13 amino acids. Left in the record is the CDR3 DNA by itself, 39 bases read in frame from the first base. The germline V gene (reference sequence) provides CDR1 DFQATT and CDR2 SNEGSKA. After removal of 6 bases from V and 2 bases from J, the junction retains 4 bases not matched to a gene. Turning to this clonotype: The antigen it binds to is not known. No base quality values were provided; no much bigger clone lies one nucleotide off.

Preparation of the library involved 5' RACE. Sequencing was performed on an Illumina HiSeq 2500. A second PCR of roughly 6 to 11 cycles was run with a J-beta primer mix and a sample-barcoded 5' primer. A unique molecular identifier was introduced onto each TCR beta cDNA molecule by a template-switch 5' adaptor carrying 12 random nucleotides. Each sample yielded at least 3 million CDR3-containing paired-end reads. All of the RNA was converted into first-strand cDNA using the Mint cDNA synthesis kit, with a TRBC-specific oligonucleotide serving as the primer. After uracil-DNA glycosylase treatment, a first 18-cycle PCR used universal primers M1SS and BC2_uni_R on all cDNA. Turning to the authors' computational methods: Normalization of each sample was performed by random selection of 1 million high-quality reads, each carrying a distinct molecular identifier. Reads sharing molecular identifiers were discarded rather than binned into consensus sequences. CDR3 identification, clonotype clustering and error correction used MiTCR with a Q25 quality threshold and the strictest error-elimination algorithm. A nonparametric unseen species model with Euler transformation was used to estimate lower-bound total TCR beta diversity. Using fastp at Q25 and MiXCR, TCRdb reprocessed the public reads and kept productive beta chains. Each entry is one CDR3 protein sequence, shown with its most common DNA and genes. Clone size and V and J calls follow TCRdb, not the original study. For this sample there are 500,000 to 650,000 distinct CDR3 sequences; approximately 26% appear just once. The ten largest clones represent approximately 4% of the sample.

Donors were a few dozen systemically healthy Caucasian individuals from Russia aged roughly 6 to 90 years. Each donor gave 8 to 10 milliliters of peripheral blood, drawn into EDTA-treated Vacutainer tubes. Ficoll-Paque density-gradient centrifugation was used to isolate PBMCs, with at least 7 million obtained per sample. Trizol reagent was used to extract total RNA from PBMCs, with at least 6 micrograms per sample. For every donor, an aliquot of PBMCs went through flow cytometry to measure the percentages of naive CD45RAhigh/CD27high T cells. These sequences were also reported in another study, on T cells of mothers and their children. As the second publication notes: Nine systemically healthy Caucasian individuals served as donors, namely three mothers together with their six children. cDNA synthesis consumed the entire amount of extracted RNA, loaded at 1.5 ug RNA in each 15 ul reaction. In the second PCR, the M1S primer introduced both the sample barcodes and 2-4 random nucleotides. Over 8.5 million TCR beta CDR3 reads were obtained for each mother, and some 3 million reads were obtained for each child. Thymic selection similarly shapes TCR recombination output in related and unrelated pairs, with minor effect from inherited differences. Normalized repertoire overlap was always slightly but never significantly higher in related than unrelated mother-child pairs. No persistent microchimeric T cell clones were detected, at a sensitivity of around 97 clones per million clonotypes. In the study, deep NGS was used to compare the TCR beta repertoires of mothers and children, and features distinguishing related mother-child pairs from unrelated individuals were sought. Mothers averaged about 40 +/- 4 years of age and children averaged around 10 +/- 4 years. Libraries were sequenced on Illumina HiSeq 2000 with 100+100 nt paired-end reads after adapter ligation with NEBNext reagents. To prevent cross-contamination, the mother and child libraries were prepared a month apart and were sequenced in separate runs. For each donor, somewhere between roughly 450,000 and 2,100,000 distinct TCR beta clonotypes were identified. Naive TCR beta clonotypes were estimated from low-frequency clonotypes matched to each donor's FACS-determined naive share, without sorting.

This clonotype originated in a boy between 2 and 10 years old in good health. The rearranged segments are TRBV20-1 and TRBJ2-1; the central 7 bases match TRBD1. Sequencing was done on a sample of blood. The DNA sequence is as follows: TGCAGTGCAGACAGGGACACCTACAATGAGCAGTTCTTC. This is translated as CSADRDTYNEQFF.